Presented here are 18 T cell receptor beta chains from one specimen sequenced in a study of T cell repertoires in cytomegalovirus infection. TCRdb used MiXCR to reprocess the reads, holding one entry per CDR3 protein. The table has about 260,000 distinct CDR3 sequences, roughly an eighth seen once. The specimen was PBMCs. The receptors originated from a human donor in good health (CMV status not recorded). Some clones in this sample may be carry-over from other donors' samples.

This clonotype was observed at least ten times. CDR3 nucleotides: TGCGCCAGCAGCCACGGGGTCGACTATGGCTACACCTTC. Protein sequence: CASSHGVDYGYTF. The gene calls are TRBV4-1 and TRBJ1-2, with unresolved D. The CDR3 extends over 13 amino acids. From germline, CDR1 is MGHRA and CDR2 YSYEKL. The ends were cut back, 3 bases at V and 3 bases at J, with 8 bases in the middle.

This clonotype was seen just once. The CDR3 sequence is CASSKPLSSGQYSNQPQHF. The DNA of the CDR3 is TGTGCCAGTAGTAAGCCTCTATCTTCAGGACAGTATAGCAATCAGCCCCAGCATTTT. The chain joins TRBV19 to TRBJ1-5; perhaps TRBD1 as D (6 bases). Trimming cost V 4 bases and J 0 bases, with 22 bases left between them. The CDR3 runs 19 residues. Per the germline V gene, CDR1 is LNHDA and CDR2 is SQIVND (reference sequence).

V usage is TRBV20-1 and J usage is TRBJ2-1; D is undetermined. Germline V gene sequence: CDR1 DFQATT, CDR2 SNEGSKA (reference sequence). The length of the CDR3 is 13 residues. The germline V and J ends were trimmed by 5 bases and 4 bases, with 12 bases remaining between them. CDR3 sequence: CSAYPPVYNEQFF. CDR3 coding DNA: TGCAGTGCTTACCCGCCGGTTTACAATGAGCAGTTCTTC.

In this sample, this clonotype turned up a few times. The chain has TRBV19 and TRBJ1-2; 8 positions match TRBD1. V lost 7 bases and J lost 3; bases outside the gene matches: 4. The CDR3 totals 13 residues. Germline lookup yields CDR1 LNHDA and CDR2 SQIVND (reference sequence). The CDR3 sequence is CASTGGVYYGYTF. Here the CDR3 DNA reads TGTGCCAGTACAGGGGGCGTCTACTATGGCTACACCTTC.

This clonotype appeared many times. This chain joins TRBV7-3 and TRBJ2-3; D gene ambiguous. The CDR3 has 13 amino acids. Deletions cut 1 base from V and 6 bases from J, with 8 bases between. Germline V lookup: CDR1 SGHTA, CDR2 FQGTGA. The DNA for the CDR3 is TGTGCCAGCAGCTTAAGCGTTCCGGATACGCAGTATTTT. Translating it yields CASSLSVPDTQYF.

This clonotype was found many times. V gene TRBV7-2 combines with J gene TRBJ1-5; 8 bases are shared with TRBD1. V shed 2 bases and J 2 bases; nucleotides not matched to a gene: 5. CDR3 length: 16 amino acids. Germline V gene lookup returns CDR1 SGHTA and CDR2 FQGNSA. The CDR3 nucleotides read TGTGCCAGCAGCTTAAACCAGGACAGGGGCAATCAGCCCCAGCATTTT. Translation gives CASSLNQDRGNQPQHF.

Many counts were recorded for this clonotype. The chain couples TRBV7-8 to TRBJ1-2; tentative D call: TRBD1 (5 bases). Germline lookup yields CDR1 SGHVS and CDR2 FQNEAQ. Trimming pared 1 base from V and 2 bases from J, leaving 11 bases between. This CDR3 is built from 15 residues. The CDR3 coding sequence is TGTGCCAGCAGCTTAGATCCAGGGCCCAACTATGGCTACACCTTC. This encodes CASSLDPGPNYGYTF.

This clonotype was counted at least ten times. The CDR3 region has the DNA TGTGCCAGCAGCCTCGGGACAGGGCAGGGAAACACCATATATTTT. Amino acid sequence: CASSLGTGQGNTIYF. This chain uses TRBV7-2 with TRBJ1-3; TRBD1 aligns across 9 bases. The germline CDR1 and CDR2 sequences are SGHTA and FQGNSA. The V segment lost 5 bases and the J segment 4 bases; nucleotides outside the gene matches: 6. The CDR3 contains 15 residues.

This clonotype turned up a few times. The V and J genes are TRBV5-1 and TRBJ1-3, with D tentatively TRBD1 (6 bases). CDR1 SGHRS and CDR2 YFSETQ come from the germline V gene. V lost 0 bases, J lost 3 bases, and 10 bases lay in between. The CDR3 totals 15 residues. CDR3 loop: CASSLGQAIGNTIYF. CDR3 DNA sequence: TGCGCCAGCAGCTTGGGACAGGCGATTGGAAACACCATATATTTT.

This clonotype was detected only a few times. The chain joins TRBV5-1 to TRBJ2-7; D is possibly TRBD1 or TRBD2 (5 bases each). Germline values: CDR1 SGHRS, CDR2 YFSETQ. The CDR3 loop spans 14 amino acids. Trimming removed 0 bases from V and 2 bases from J, with 9 bases in between. The chain's CDR3 is CASSLGPGPYEQYF. CDR3 nucleotides: TGCGCCAGCAGCTTGGGACCGGGGCCCTACGAGCAGTACTTC.

This clonotype showed up just a few times. CDR3 DNA sequence: TGTGCCATACAAGACAGGGACTACTATGGCTACACCTTC. Translation: CAIQDRDYYGYTF. The chain combines TRBV10-3 with TRBJ1-2; 7 positions match TRBD1. Germline CDR1 is ENHRY and CDR2 is SYGVKD. The CDR3 spans 13 residues. Trimming removed 9 bases from V and 3 bases from J; junction bases left unmatched: 7.

The chain couples TRBV7-3 to TRBJ2-1; D gene uncertain. Trimming removed 4 bases from V and 5 bases from J, with 12 bases in between. Germline CDR1 SGHTA, CDR2 FQGTGA. The CDR3 runs to 14 residues. CDR3 DNA: TGTGCCAGCAGCTCAAACGGTCGGGACAATGAGCAGTTCTTC. This sequence encodes CASSSNGRDNEQFF.

Regarding this clonotype: A much larger clonotype is one base distant, so this may be a read error. This chain links TRBV20-1 with TRBJ2-1, with 12 bases lining up with TRBD1. Germline V gives CDR1 DFQATT, CDR2 SNEGSKA (reference sequence). There are 14 residues in the CDR3. V lost 7 bases to trimming and J lost 8 bases; unmatched junction nucleotides: 9. The CDR3 region is CSVPGQGAMDEQFF. CDR3 nucleotide sequence: TGCAGTGTTCCGGGACAGGGGGCAATGGATGAGCAGTTCTTC.

This chain joins TRBV20-1 and TRBJ1-5, with a tentative D call TRBD1 (6 bases). The CDR3 has 14 residues. V shed 3 bases and J shed 0 bases, with 9 bases lying between them. Germline V lookup: CDR1 DFQATT, CDR2 SNEGSKA (reference sequence). CDR3 bases: TGCAGTGCTAGTCCCAGGGGTAGCAATCAGCCCCAGCATTTT. Its protein product is CSASPRGSNQPQHF.

Ten or more counts support this clonotype. The rearrangement uses TRBV7-9 and TRBJ2-2; 11 bases map to TRBD2. J was trimmed by 6 bases and V by 6 bases; bases with no gene match: 3. The CDR3 is 14 amino acids. Germline-derived CDR1 and CDR2 are SEHNR and FQNEAQ (reference sequence). CDR3 amino acids: CASRSTSGAGELFF. The CDR3 region has the DNA TGTGCCAGCAGATCGACTAGCGGGGCCGGGGAGCTGTTTTTT.

The rearrangement joins TRBV15 to TRBJ2-2, with D uncertain. The CDR3 loop spans 15 amino acids. V lost 0 bases and J lost 0, with 5 bases in between. Germline V gene lookup returns CDR1 LNHNV and CDR2 YYDKDF (reference sequence). CDR3: CATSREVSNTGELFF. CDR3 coding DNA: TGTGCCACCAGCAGAGAGGTCTCGAACACCGGGGAGCTGTTTTTT.

This clonotype was counted many times. The V call is TRBV7-2, the J call TRBJ2-7; D is unclear. Trimming took 5 bases from V and 6 from J, leaving 11 bases between them. This CDR3 has 12 amino acids. Germline-derived CDR1 and CDR2 are SGHTA and FQGNSA. CDR3 sequence reads: CASSRSWGEQYF. The CDR3 nucleotides are TGTGCCAGCAGCCGTTCTTGGGGCGAGCAGTACTTC.

V and J are TRBV7-9 and TRBJ2-3; TRBD2 matches 11 bases. Trimming removed 4 bases from V and 2 bases from J; junction bases left unmatched: 2. The CDR3 extends over 15 amino acids. In germline, CDR1 is SEHNR, CDR2 FQNEAQ (reference sequence). CDR3 in DNA: TGTGCCAGCAGCTCGACTAGCGGGATCACAGATACGCAGTATTTT. Protein: CASSSTSGITDTQYF.